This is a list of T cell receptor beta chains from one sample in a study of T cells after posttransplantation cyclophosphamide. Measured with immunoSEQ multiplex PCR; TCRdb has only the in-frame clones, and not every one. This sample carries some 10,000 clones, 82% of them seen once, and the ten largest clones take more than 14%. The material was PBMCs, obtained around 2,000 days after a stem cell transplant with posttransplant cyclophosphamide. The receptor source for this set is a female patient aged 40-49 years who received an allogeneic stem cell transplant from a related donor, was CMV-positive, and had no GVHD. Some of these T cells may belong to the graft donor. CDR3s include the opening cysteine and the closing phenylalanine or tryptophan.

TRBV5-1,CASSSPLRKSGAQETQYF
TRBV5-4,CASSFDRGLYGYTF
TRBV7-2,CASTFPRMNTEAFF
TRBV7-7,CASSRGGGDTQYF
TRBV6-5,CASSSDRAPYGYTF
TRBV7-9,CASGPRTGANVLTF
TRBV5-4,CASSFQGRGEQYF
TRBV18,CASSPLGTGHNEQFF
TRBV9,CASSVGLRGDSYNEQFF
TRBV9,CASSVEGGIQPQHF
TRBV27,CASRYRGGGYTF
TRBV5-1,CASTGGREGNSPLHF
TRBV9,CASSVAWIGAELFF
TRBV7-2,CASSLDRVNNSPLHF
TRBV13,CASSLQTGQGSNSPLHF
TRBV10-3,CAIRGTGWYEQYF
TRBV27,CATRVRGREDGYTF
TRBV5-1,CASSNSGALGDTQYF
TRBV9,CASSRGLAGGGGTDTQYF
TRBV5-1,CASSSTSGGTWGTQYF
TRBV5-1,CASSLDLAGGPDTQYF
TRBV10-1,CASSGGLVYNEQFF
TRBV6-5,CASSYGGGSQPQHF
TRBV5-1,CASSLGGDTQYF
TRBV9,CASSVARGSGVNEQFF
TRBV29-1,CSVLSGVNNEQFF
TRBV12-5,CASGLGGLRGEKLFF
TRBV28,CASSPLTGKLFF
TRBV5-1,CASSLGGRTDTQYF
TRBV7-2,CASSLPGQNYEQYF
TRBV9,CASSAGGTGELFF
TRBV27,CASSPTIANSPLHF
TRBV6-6,CASIPAGQYLDTQYF
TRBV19,CASSPKLAGGELFF
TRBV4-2,CASSQVAGSSYEQYF
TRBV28,CASRDSIKPSPLHF
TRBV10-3,CAISGLAAETQYF
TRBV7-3,CASSPVQGGSTDTQYF
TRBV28,CASRHSSEQYF
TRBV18,CASSPQGLSNTEAFF
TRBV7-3,CASSSIGSADTQYF
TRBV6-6,CASSGGQGARNSPLHF
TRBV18,CASSPSSYEQYF
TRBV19,CASSKQEPTDTQYF
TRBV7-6,CASSLETGVIGELFF
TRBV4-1,CASSQVEADTQYF